The 21 T cell receptor beta chains below were found in one sample sequenced in a study of regulatory T cells in long-lasting Graves disease. Researchers made TCR beta libraries by using iRepertoire HTBI primers and running Arm-PCR on CDR3 regions. TCRdb reprocessed the multiplex PCR reads via MiXCR and lists one record per CDR3 protein. The profile shows 200,000 to 250,000 distinct CDR3 sequences, 20% of them singletons. Time point specified: newly diagnosed GD, antithyroid drugs for less than 3 months. The TCR library was made from RNA extracted from PBMCs. Sample: peripheral blood mononuclear cells (PBMCs), taken at new diagnosis, from a patient treated with antithyroid drugs. The receptor source for this set is a female donor with Graves disease.

At least ten counts were recorded for this clonotype. This chain links TRBV10-2 with TRBJ2-1; D uncertain. V was shortened by 2 bases and J by 9 bases, with 8 bases between the two germline ends. This CDR3 comprises 12 residues. CDR1 and CDR2 from the germline V gene are WSHSY and SAAADI. CDR3 protein: CASSERHTEQFF. CDR3 bases: TGCGCCAGCAGTGAGCGCCATACTGAGCAGTTCTTC.

This clonotype was found a few times. V and J are TRBV3-2 and TRBJ2-7; TRBD1, as called in the table, went unchecked against the DNA. TRBV3-2 constitutes a pseudogene. This CDR3 comprises 15 residues. CDR3 nucleotides: TGTGCCAGCAGTCGACCGGTTACAGGATTATACGAGCAGTACTTC. Translated, it gives CASSRPVTGLYEQYF.

At least ten counts were recorded for this clonotype. V usage is TRBV16 and J usage is TRBJ2-7; no reliable D call. The germline V gene encodes CDR1 KGHSY and CDR2 FQNENV. There are 12 residues in the CDR3. Trimming removed 5 bases from V and 1 base from J, with 6 bases in between. CDR3 bases: TGTGCCAGCAGCGAGCGTTCCTACGAGCAGTACTTC. Its translation is CASSERSYEQYF. Together with reference TRBV16 and TRBJ2-7, the CDR3 gives the full variable domain: GEEVAQTPKHLVRGEGQKAKLYCAPIKGHSYVFWYQQVLKNEFKFLISFQNENVFDETGMPKERFSAKCLPNSPCSLEIQATKLEDSAVYFCASSERSYEQYFGPGTRLTVT.

V usage is TRBV9 and J usage is TRBJ2-7; D possibly corresponds to TRBD1 (6 bases). The CDR3 totals 14 residues. Trimming shortened V by 4 bases and J by 1 base, and 12 bases separated the two germline ends. The germline V gene encodes CDR1 SGDLS and CDR2 YYNGEE. The CDR3 region has the DNA TGTGCCAGCAGCATCACCGGGACATCCTACGAGCAGTACTTC. This encodes CASSITGTSYEQYF.

This clonotype was detected ten times or more. The chain joins TRBV12-3 or TRBV12-4 to TRBJ2-3, with D possibly called TRBD1 or TRBD2 (5 bases each). Trimming removed 6 bases from V and 4 bases from J, with 17 bases in between. CDR3 length equals 15 residues. CDR3 protein: CASSPRDQGPDTQYF. CDR3 coding DNA: TGTGCCAGCAGCCCAAGGGACCAAGGCCCAGATACGCAGTATTTT.

The CDR3: CSAETSGRAYNEQFF. The CDR3 DNA is TGCAGTGCTGAGACTAGCGGGAGGGCCTACAATGAGCAGTTCTTC. The chain uses TRBV20-1 and TRBJ2-1; 14 positions agree with TRBD2. Germline CDR1 reads DFQATT; CDR2 reads SNEGSKA (reference sequence). CDR3 length: 15 residues. V was clipped by 5 bases and J by 2 bases; unmatched bases: 2.

This clonotype was detected ten times or more. The rearrangement links TRBV12-3 or TRBV12-4 to TRBJ2-3; D call uncertain. This CDR3 spans 14 amino acids. The V end was cut by 5 bases, the J end by 3 bases, with 12 bases between. The CDR3 DNA sequence: TGTGCCAGCAGTCCCCTTTGGGGAACAGATACGCAGTATTTT. Its protein is CASSPLWGTDTQYF.

This clonotype has more than one count but fewer than ten. This rearrangement joins TRBV20-1 to TRBJ2-2, with D perhaps TRBD2 (6 bases). CDR1 and CDR2 (germline): DFQATT, SNEGSKA (reference sequence). Trimming cost V 2 bases and J 1 base, with 8 bases left between them. The CDR3 contains 14 residues. CDR3 residues: CSARSAGNTGELFF. CDR3 nucleotide sequence: TGCAGTGCTAGATCAGCGGGGAACACCGGGGAGCTGTTTTTT.

This clonotype was recorded many times. The V gene is TRBV2, the J gene TRBJ2-3; a weak D match, TRBD1 (5 bases). Trimming took 4 bases from V and 6 from J, leaving 14 bases between them. Per the germline V gene, CDR1 is SNHLY and CDR2 is FYNNEI. This CDR3 has 14 amino acids. The CDR3 loop reads CASSVVQVADTQYF. The CDR3 region has the DNA TGTGCCAGCAGTGTGGTACAGGTCGCCGATACGCAGTATTTT.

In its sample, this clonotype was seen many times. V usage is TRBV20-1 and J usage is TRBJ2-1, with D maybe TRBD2 (5 bases). The V and J ends lost 3 bases and 1 base respectively, with 10 bases between them. Germline lookup yields CDR1 DFQATT and CDR2 SNEGSKA (reference sequence). The length of the CDR3 is 14 residues. DNA of the CDR3: TGCAGTGCTAGGGCGGGTTCGTCCTACAATGAGCAGTTCTTC. It codes for CSARAGSSYNEQFF.

Ten or more counts support this clonotype. The V and J genes are TRBV18 and TRBJ1-2, with a possible D match to TRBD1 (5 bases). The V and J ends lost 3 bases and 8 bases respectively, with 16 bases between them. The germline CDR1 and CDR2 sequences are KGHSH and LQKENI. This CDR3 comprises 14 residues. The DNA of the CDR3 is TGTGCCAGCTCACCTTCCGTTAGGGGTCGCGGCTACACCTTC. The encoded protein is CASSPSVRGRGYTF.

The V gene is TRBV10-2, the J gene TRBJ2-7; 7 bases fit TRBD2. The CDR3 runs 14 residues. J was trimmed by 5 bases and V by 0 bases; bases with no gene match: 4. Germline lookup yields CDR1 WSHSY and CDR2 SAAADI. Written as DNA, the CDR3 is TGCGCCAGCAGTGAGTCTGGCGGGAGCCACGAGCAGTACTTC. Amino acid sequence: CASSESGGSHEQYF.

The chain carries TRBV7-6 and TRBJ2-7; D unclear. Trimming took 6 bases from V and 4 from J, leaving 13 bases between them. The CDR3 sequence is 13 residues long. CDR1 is SGHVS and CDR2 is FNYEAQ in the germline V gene. CDR3 coding DNA: TGTGCCAGCAGGGCGCATCTGGCGTACGAGCAGTACTTC. Translated: CASRAHLAYEQYF.

This clonotype appeared many times. V gene TRBV7-2 combines with J gene TRBJ2-1, with 7 nucleotides matching TRBD2. Looked up from germline, CDR1 is SGHTA and CDR2 is FQGNSA. The V segment lost 4 bases and the J segment 6 bases; nucleotides outside the gene matches: 6. The CDR3 sequence is 14 residues long. The CDR3 loop is CASSWTSTGNEQFF. The DNA for the CDR3 is TGTGCCAGCAGCTGGACTAGTACAGGCAATGAGCAGTTCTTC.

This clonotype was seen repeatedly, ten times or more. The J gene is TRBJ1-1, the V gene TRBV7-2, with a possible D match to TRBD1 (5 bases). Looked up from germline, CDR1 is SGHTA and CDR2 is FQGNSA. V lost 1 base to trimming and J lost 11 bases, with 14 bases between them. The CDR3 is 13 amino acids. The CDR3 DNA follows: TGTGCCAGCAGCTTAGTCTCCGCCAGGGCGGCTTTCTTT. Protein product: CASSLVSARAAFF.

There are many counts of this clonotype. CDR3 residues: CASSPLLAAKKETQYF. The CDR3 DNA reads TGTGCCAGCAGCCCTCTGCTAGCTGCAAAAAAAGAGACCCAGTACTTC. The J gene is TRBJ2-5, the V gene TRBV7-9; D may be TRBD2 (5 bases). CDR3 length: 16 residues. The V end lost 5 bases, the J end lost 3 bases, and 19 bases lay between the germline ends. The germline CDR1 and CDR2 sequences are SEHNR and FQNEAQ (reference sequence).

The chain uses TRBV7-3 and TRBJ2-1, with D possibly being TRBD1 (6 bases). Germline V gene lookup returns CDR1 SGHTA and CDR2 FQGTGA. Trimming pared 4 bases from V and 1 base from J, leaving 14 bases between. The CDR3 covers 16 residues. CDR3: CASSSMGAGSYNEQFF. The CDR3 DNA follows: TGTGCCAGCAGCTCCATGGGGGCAGGGTCCTACAATGAGCAGTTCTTC. Full variable domain (missing parts from reference TRBV7-3 and TRBJ2-1): GAGVSQTPSNKVTEKGKYVELRCDPISGHTALYWYRQSLGQGPEFLIYFQGTGAADDSGLPNDRFFAVRPEGSVSTLKIQRTERGDSAVYLCASSSMGAGSYNEQFFGPGTRLTVL.

There are many counts of this clonotype. The chain combines TRBV28 with TRBJ2-7; D not resolved. Germline V lookup: CDR1 MDHEN, CDR2 SYDVKM. The CDR3 has 13 amino acids. Deletions cut 5 bases from V and 8 bases from J, with 16 bases between. CDR3 nucleotide sequence: TGTGCCAGCAGTGTCACGGGCAAACTTCAGCAGTACTTC. Protein product: CASSVTGKLQQYF. Drawing the rest from reference TRBV28 and TRBJ2-7, the complete variable domain is DVKVTQSSRYLVKRTGEKVFLECVQDMDHENMFWYRQDPGLGLRLIYFSYDVKMKEKGDIPEGYSVSREKKERFSLILESASTNQTSMYLCASSVTGKLQQYFGPGTRLTVT.

This chain links TRBV7-2 with TRBJ1-5; a possible D gene is TRBD1 (5 bases). Trimming shortened V by 1 base and J by 3 bases, and 10 bases separated the two germline ends. The CDR3 has 15 amino acids. Germline loops: CDR1 SGHTA, CDR2 FQGNSA. This CDR3 reads CASSLVQGLNQPQHF. CDR3 DNA: TGTGCCAGCAGCTTAGTTCAGGGCCTCAATCAGCCCCAGCATTTT.

The table lists this clonotype with a few counts. The chain recombines TRBV5-1 with TRBJ2-6, with TRBD1 matching 10 bases. The CDR3 totals 18 residues. The germline CDR1 and CDR2 sequences are SGHRS and YFSETQ. The trim removed 4 bases at V and 4 bases at J, leaving 11 bases unmatched. CDR3 sequence reads: CASSIRDRGTTGANVLTF. DNA for the CDR3: TGCGCCAGCAGCATCCGGGACAGGGGAACTACGGGGGCCAACGTCCTGACTTTC. Supplemented by reference TRBV5-1 and TRBJ2-6, the full variable domain reads KAGVTQTPRYLIKTRGQQVTLSCSPISGHRSVSWYQQTPGQGLQFLFEYFSETQRNKGNFPGRFSGRQFSNSRSEMNVSTLELGDSALYLCASSIRDRGTTGANVLTFGAGSRLTVL.

By share, this clonotype ranks as medium-sized. V gene TRBV29-1 combines with J gene TRBJ2-3; D is undetermined. The V gene lost 4 bases and the J gene lost 6 bases, with 5 bases spanning the gap. The CDR3 has 10 residues. In germline, CDR1 is SQVTM, CDR2 ANQGSEA. The CDR3 protein is CSVVDDTQYF. CDR3 coding DNA: TGCAGCGTTGTCGACGATACGCAGTATTTT.